This TCR beta chain was found in a study of T-cell memory formation after mild COVID-19 (dated by TCRdb to the early 2020s). About the investigation overall: TCR sequence clusters from the two donors were found to be largely donor specific. In two donors, T-cell clones that expanded and contracted after mild COVID-19 were tracked by sequencing TCRalpha and TCRbeta repertoires over time. Two young, previously healthy adult volunteers made up the cohort, one male and one female. Study-level results and caveats: Only two mild cases were covered in the study, and larger cohorts including severe cases with pre-infection samples were considered necessary. SARS-CoV-2 specificity was not confirmed for the second-wave clones peaking on day 37. Clones that contracted from day 15 to 85 showed balanced CD4/CD8 phenotypes, whereas a second wave of clones that expanded from day 15 to 37 leaned towards CD4+. Contracting CD4+ clones were located mainly in the CM and EM memory subsets, whereas CD8+ clones were found to be enriched in EMRA. The detection of some responding clones in pre-infection memory suggests that pre-existing cross-reactive memory T cells joined the SARS-CoV-2 response.

The sample was run on an Illumina NovaSeq 6000. TCRalpha and TCRbeta cDNA libraries were constructed by 5'RACE with constant-segment primers, with sample barcodes and unique molecular identifiers being introduced. RNA was extracted from every sample with Trizol reagent. The libraries were amplified in two PCR steps, and the second step added a second sample barcode and Illumina TruSeq adapters. The libraries were sequenced on an Illumina NovaSeq using 2 x 150 bp paired-end reads. The published analysis was carried out like this. The reads were demultiplexed and collapsed into UMI-guided consensus sequences using migec v1.2.7. Using mixcr v2.1.11, UMI consensuses were aligned to TRA and TRB V and J templates and then assembled into clonotypes. Clonotypes were classified as expanded or contracted when called significant by both edgeR and NoisET, with noise models trained on biological replicates. edgeR calls used a false discovery rate-adjusted p below 0.01 and a log2 fold-change threshold of 1. As an exploratory analysis of dynamics, PCA with hierarchical clustering was applied to max-normalized trajectories of the 1000 most abundant clonotypes. Separately sequenced CD4+ and CD8+ repertoires were used to assign the CD4 or CD8 phenotype of responding clones. TCRdb reworked the public reads: Q25 trimming with fastp, MiXCR clone assembly, productive beta chains retained. Under each unique CDR3 protein, matching rows form one entry showing the most common genes and DNA. The V and J calls, along with clone size, are taken from TCRdb and not from the paper's own processing. Across this sample there are 250,000 to 300,000 distinct CDR3 sequences, with about 17% seen only once. The ten largest account for about a fifth of the sample.

Ficoll-Paque density gradient centrifugation was the method used to isolate PBMCs. Looking up the germline V gene (reference sequence) yields CDR1 SEHNR and CDR2 FQNEAQ. Cut back by 8 bases and 2 bases, the V and J ends lie 6 bases apart. Including the terminal cysteine and phenylalanine, the CDR3 comprises 12 residues. The CDR3 DNA has 36 bases and is translated from base 1. Concerning this clonotype: Its antigen specificity is not known. No base quality information exists; no much larger clone differs at one position.

The receptor chain draws on TRBV7-9 and TRBJ2-2; no confident D gene assignment can be made. The sequence was obtained from a man younger than 35 who had mild COVID-19 (a few samples of this study predate the infection). The sample titles of this study are shuffled in the database, so cell type and time point are left out; the donor was told from shared clones. The sequencing sample was made of PBMCs or a T cell subset sorted from them (not recorded which). The base sequence is TGTGCCAGCGTTCCTAACACCGGGGAGCTGTTTTTT. It is translated as CASVPNTGELFF.